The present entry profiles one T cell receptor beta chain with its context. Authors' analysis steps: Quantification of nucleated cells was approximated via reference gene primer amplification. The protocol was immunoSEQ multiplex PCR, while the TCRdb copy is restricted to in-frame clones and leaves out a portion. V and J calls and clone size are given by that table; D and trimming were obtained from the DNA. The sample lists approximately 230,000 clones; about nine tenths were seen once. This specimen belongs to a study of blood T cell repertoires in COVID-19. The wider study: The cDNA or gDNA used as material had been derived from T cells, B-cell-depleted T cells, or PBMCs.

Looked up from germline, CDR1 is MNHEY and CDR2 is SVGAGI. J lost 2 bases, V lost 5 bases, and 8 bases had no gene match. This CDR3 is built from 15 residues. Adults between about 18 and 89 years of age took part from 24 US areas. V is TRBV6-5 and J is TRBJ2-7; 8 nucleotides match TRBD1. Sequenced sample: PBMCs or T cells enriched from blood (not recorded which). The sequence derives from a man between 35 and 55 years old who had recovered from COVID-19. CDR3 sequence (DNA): TGTGCCAGCAGTCCCGACAGGGGTCGAGCCTACGAGCAGTACTTC. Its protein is CASSPDRGRAYEQYF.